This is a list of T cell receptor beta chains from one sample in a study of T cell repertoires in cytomegalovirus infection. MiXCR was run by TCRdb on the reads, yielding one entry per CDR3 protein. There are about 490,000 distinct CDR3 sequences in the sample; around 27% occur only once, and 13% lies in the top ten. Sequencing was performed on PBMCs. Receptors were obtained from a human donor in good health (CMV status not recorded). Some clones in this sample may be carry-over from other donors' samples. Each CDR3 is given with its conserved first and last residue. Expanded clones are given a class, and other clones once, few, many or no size at all.

abundance: few; v_gene: TRBV12-3/TRBV12-4; j_gene: TRBJ2-5; len: 14; CDR3aa: CASSSPLGGETQYF
abundance: -; v_gene: TRBV27; j_gene: TRBJ2-1; len: 17; CDR3aa: CASSLKQVSLPYNEQFF
abundance: many; v_gene: TRBV20-1; j_gene: TRBJ1-6; len: 17; CDR3aa: CSARDRDPSTYNSPLHF
abundance: -; v_gene: TRBV20-1; j_gene: TRBJ2-3; len: 13; CDR3aa: CSAKPIGTDTQYF
abundance: few; v_gene: TRBV14; j_gene: TRBJ1-3; len: 19; CDR3aa: CASSQDPWTSKSSGNTIYF
abundance: -; v_gene: TRBV7-1; j_gene: TRBJ2-1; len: 13; CDR3aa: CASSPSGSSEQFF
abundance: -; v_gene: TRBV20-1; j_gene: TRBJ2-7; len: 16; CDR3aa: CSARVEAGGSSYEQYF
abundance: few; v_gene: TRBV6-2/TRBV6-3; j_gene: TRBJ2-1; len: 18; CDR3aa: CASSYSKLGGLHYNEQFF
abundance: few; v_gene: TRBV20-1; j_gene: TRBJ2-5; len: 16; CDR3aa: CSAPKKGGWYQETQYF
abundance: many; v_gene: TRBV7-2; j_gene: TRBJ1-3; len: 14; CDR3aa: CASSFSLSGNTIYF
abundance: few; v_gene: TRBV20-1; j_gene: TRBJ2-7; len: 14; CDR3aa: CSATWMGQLSEQYF
abundance: many; v_gene: TRBV6-1; j_gene: TRBJ2-2; len: 13; CDR3aa: CASSGGNTGELFF
abundance: -; v_gene: TRBV27; j_gene: TRBJ2-1; len: 18; CDR3aa: CASSLMPLAGESYNEQFF
abundance: many; v_gene: TRBV7-2; j_gene: TRBJ1-1; len: 13; CDR3aa: CASSSIAGDEAFF
abundance: -; v_gene: TRBV11-3; j_gene: TRBJ1-2; len: 16; CDR3aa: CASSLDQGGIGYGYTF
abundance: -; v_gene: TRBV6-1; j_gene: TRBJ2-1; len: 14; CDR3aa: CASSEMAGGGEQFF
abundance: few; v_gene: TRBV7-9; j_gene: TRBJ1-2; len: 12; CDR3aa: CASSLAGDSHTF
abundance: -; v_gene: TRBV10-3; j_gene: TRBJ1-4; len: 14; CDR3aa: CAISERRTNEKLFF
abundance: -; v_gene: TRBV12-3/TRBV12-4; j_gene: TRBJ1-1; len: 14; CDR3aa: CASSFFGSSGEAFF
abundance: few; v_gene: TRBV30; j_gene: TRBJ1-1; len: 11; CDR3aa: CAWSVNTEAFF
abundance: few; v_gene: TRBV20-1; j_gene: TRBJ2-5; len: 13; CDR3aa: CSLRAVAQETQYF
abundance: -; v_gene: TRBV5-3; j_gene: TRBJ2-2; len: 17; CDR3aa: CASSRATSGRASGELFF
abundance: -; v_gene: TRBV7-2; j_gene: TRBJ1-3; len: 14; CDR3aa: CASSSTGRGNTIYF
abundance: -; v_gene: TRBV4-1; j_gene: TRBJ2-1; len: 16; CDR3aa: CASSQDLVTVYNEQFF
abundance: few; v_gene: TRBV7-6; j_gene: TRBJ2-5; len: 17; CDR3aa: CASSYDSPQGRQETQYF
abundance: many; v_gene: TRBV7-8; j_gene: TRBJ2-1; len: 17; CDR3aa: CASSVGTRRSSYNEQFF
abundance: -; v_gene: TRBV7-3; j_gene: TRBJ1-2; len: 14; CDR3aa: CASSAGGAGHGYTF
abundance: -; v_gene: TRBV4-2; j_gene: TRBJ2-1; len: 17; CDR3aa: CASSQVGLGRGSNEQFF
abundance: few; v_gene: TRBV11-1; j_gene: TRBJ2-7; len: 16; CDR3aa: CASSREAGAGSYEQYF
abundance: few; v_gene: TRBV5-1; j_gene: TRBJ1-1; len: 13; CDR3aa: CASSSGNFAEAFF
abundance: few; v_gene: TRBV28; j_gene: TRBJ2-1; len: 18; CDR3aa: CASSLRPTRHRDQDEQFF
abundance: few; v_gene: TRBV6-2/TRBV6-3; j_gene: TRBJ1-5; len: 15; CDR3aa: CASRPGRRMYQPQHF
abundance: few; v_gene: TRBV20-1; j_gene: TRBJ2-1; len: 15; CDR3aa: CSATLTSGAYNEQFF
abundance: -; v_gene: TRBV29-1; j_gene: TRBJ2-1; len: 13; CDR3aa: CSVGGLAGGPGFF
abundance: -; v_gene: TRBV7-6; j_gene: TRBJ1-1; len: 14; CDR3aa: CASSLDLGDVQAFF
abundance: few; v_gene: TRBV6-1; j_gene: TRBJ2-7; len: 15; CDR3aa: CASSYPGLGIHEQYF